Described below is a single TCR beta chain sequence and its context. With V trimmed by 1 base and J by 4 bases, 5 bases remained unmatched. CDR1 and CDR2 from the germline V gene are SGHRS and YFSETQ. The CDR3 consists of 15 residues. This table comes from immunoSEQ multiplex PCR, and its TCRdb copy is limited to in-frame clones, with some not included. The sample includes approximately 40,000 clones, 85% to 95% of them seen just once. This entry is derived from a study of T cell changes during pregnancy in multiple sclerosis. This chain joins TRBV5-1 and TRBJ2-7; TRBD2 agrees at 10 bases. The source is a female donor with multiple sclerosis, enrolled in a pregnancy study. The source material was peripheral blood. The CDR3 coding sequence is TGCGCCAGCAGCTTGCTTAGCGGGAGGTTATACGAGCAGTACTTC. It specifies CASSLLSGRLYEQYF. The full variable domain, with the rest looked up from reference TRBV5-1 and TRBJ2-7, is KAGVTQTPRYLIKTRGQQVTLSCSPISGHRSVSWYQQTPGQGLQFLFEYFSETQRNKGNFPGRFSGRQFSNSRSEMNVSTLELGDSALYLCASSLLSGRLYEQYFGPGTRLTVT.